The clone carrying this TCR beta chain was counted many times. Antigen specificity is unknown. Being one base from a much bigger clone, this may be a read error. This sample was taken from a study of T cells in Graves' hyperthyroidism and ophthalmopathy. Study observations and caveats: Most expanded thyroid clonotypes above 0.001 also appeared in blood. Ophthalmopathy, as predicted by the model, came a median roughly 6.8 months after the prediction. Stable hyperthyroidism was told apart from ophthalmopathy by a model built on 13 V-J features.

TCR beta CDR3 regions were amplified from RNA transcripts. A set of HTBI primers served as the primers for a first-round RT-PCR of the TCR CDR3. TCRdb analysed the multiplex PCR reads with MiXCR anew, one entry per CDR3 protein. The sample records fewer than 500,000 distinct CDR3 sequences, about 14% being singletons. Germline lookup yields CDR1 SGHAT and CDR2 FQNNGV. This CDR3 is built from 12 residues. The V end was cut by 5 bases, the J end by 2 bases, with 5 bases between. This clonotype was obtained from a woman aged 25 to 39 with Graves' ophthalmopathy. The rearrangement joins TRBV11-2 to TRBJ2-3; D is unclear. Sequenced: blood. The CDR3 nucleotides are TGTGCCAGCAGCCACGCCACAGATACGCAGTATTTT. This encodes CASSHATDTQYF.